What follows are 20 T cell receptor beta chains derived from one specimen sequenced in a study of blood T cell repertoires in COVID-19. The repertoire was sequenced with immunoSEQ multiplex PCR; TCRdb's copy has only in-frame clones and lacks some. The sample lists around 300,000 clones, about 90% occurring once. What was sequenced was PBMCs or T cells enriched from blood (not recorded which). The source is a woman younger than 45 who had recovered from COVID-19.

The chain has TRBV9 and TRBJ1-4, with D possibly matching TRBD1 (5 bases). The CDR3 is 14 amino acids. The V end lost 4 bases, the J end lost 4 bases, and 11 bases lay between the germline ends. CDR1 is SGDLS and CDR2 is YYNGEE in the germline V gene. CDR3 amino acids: CASSLGPGNEKLFF. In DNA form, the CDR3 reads TGTGCCAGCAGCCTGGGGCCGGGTAATGAAAAACTGTTTTTT.

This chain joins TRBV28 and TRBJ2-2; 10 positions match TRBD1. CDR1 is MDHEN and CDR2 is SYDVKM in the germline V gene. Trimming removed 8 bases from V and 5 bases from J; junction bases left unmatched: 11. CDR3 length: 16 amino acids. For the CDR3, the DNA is TGTGCCAGCGGCCCGGGACAGGGGTTGAGGACCGGGGAGCTGTTTTTT. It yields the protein CASGPGQGLRTGELFF.

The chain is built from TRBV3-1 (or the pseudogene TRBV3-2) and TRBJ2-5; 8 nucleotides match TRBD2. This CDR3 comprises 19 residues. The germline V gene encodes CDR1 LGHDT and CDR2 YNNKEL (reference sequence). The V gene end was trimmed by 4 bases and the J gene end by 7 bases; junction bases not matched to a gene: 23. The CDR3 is CASSRDLPGLEDLGGTQYF. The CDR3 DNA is TGTGCCAGCAGCCGAGACCTTCCGGGACTAGAGGACCTGGGGGGGACCCAGTACTTC.

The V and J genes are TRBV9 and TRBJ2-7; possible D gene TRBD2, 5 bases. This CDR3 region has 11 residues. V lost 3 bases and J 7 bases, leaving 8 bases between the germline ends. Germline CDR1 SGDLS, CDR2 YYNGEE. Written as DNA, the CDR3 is TGTGCCAGCAGCGCCGGAGGTGAGCAGTACTTC. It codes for CASSAGGEQYF.

The CDR3 loop reads CASSLGPLNTEAFF. The DNA of the CDR3 is TGCGCCAGCAGCTTGGGGCCGCTGAACACTGAAGCTTTCTTT. The gene calls are TRBV5-1 and TRBJ1-1; no clear D. V lost 0 bases, J lost 0 bases, and 6 bases lay in between. The CDR3 length is 14 residues. In germline, CDR1 is SGHRS, CDR2 YFSETQ. Full variable domain (outside the CDR3, taken from reference TRBV5-1 and TRBJ1-1): KAGVTQTPRYLIKTRGQQVTLSCSPISGHRSVSWYQQTPGQGLQFLFEYFSETQRNKGNFPGRFSGRQFSNSRSEMNVSTLELGDSALYLCASSLGPLNTEAFFGQGTRLTVV.

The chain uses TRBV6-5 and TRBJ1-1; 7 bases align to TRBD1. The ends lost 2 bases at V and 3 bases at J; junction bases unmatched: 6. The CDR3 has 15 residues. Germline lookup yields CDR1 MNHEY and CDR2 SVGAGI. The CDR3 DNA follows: TGTGCCAGCAGTTACCCGGGACAGTCGGACACTGAAGCTTTCTTT. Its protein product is CASSYPGQSDTEAFF.

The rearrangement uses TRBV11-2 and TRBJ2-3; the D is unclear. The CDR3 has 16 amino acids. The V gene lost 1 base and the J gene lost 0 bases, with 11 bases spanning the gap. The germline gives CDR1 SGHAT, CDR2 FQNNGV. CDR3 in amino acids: CASSLGTRPSTDTQYF. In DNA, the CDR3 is TGTGCCAGCAGCTTAGGTACCAGGCCTAGCACAGATACGCAGTATTTT.

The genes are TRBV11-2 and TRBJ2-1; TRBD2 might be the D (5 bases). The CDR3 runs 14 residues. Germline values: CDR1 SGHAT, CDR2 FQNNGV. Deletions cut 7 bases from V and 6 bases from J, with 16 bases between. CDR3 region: CASTSQLRANEQFF. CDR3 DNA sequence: TGTGCCAGCACCTCACAATTGCGGGCCAATGAGCAGTTCTTC.

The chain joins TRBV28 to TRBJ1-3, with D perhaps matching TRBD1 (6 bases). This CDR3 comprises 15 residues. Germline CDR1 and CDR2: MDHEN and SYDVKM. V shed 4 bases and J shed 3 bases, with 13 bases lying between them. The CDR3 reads CASSSYGRGGNTIYF. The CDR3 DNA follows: TGTGCCAGCAGTTCCTACGGCAGGGGTGGAAACACCATATATTTT.

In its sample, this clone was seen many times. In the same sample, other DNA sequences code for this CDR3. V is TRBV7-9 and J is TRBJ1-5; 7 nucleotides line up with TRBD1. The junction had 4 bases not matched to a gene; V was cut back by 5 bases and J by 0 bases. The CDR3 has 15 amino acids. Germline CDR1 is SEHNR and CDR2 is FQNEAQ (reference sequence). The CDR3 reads CASSRTGNSNQPQHF. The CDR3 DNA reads TGTGCCAGCAGCAGGACAGGAAATAGCAATCAGCCCCAGCATTTT.

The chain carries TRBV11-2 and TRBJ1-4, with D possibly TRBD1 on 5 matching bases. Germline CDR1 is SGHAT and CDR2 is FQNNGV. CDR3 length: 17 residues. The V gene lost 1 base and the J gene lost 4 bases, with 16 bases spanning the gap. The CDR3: CASSLGPSRVDNEKLFF. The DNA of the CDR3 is TGTGCCAGCAGCTTAGGCCCAAGCAGGGTAGATAATGAAAAACTGTTTTTT.

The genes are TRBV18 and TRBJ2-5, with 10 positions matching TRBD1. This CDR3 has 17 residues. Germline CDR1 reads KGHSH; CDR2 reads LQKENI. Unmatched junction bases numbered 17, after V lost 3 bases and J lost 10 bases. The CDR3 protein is CASSPPLLDRGHGVQYF. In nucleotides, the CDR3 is TGTGCCAGCTCACCTCCGCTCCTCGACAGGGGGCACGGCGTCCAGTACTTC.

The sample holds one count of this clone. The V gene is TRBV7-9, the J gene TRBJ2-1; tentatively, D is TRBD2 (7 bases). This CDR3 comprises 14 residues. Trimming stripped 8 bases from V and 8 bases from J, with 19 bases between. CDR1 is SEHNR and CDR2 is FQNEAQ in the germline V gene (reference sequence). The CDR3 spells CASGGALWRYEQFF. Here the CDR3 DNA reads TGTGCCAGCGGGGGGGCCTTATGGCGGTATGAGCAGTTCTTC.

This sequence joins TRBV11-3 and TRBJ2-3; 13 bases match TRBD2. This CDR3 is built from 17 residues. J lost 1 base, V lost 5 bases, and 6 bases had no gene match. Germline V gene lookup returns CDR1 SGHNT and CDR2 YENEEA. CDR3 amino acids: CASSPRTSGGRTDTQYF. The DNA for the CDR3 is TGTGCCAGCAGCCCCCGGACTAGCGGGGGCCGCACAGATACGCAGTATTTT.

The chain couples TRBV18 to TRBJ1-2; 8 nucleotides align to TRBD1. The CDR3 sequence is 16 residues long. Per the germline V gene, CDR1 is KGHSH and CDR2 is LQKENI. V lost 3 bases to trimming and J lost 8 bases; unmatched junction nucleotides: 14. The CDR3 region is CASSPKQRTGLAGYTF. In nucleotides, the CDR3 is TGTGCCAGCTCACCGAAGCAGCGGACAGGGCTGGCCGGCTACACCTTC.

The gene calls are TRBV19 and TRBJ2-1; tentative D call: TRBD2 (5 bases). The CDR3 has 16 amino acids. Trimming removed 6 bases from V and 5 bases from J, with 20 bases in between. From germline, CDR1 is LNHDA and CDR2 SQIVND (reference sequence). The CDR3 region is CASRGSRAGRHNEQFF. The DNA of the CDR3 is TGTGCCAGTAGAGGCTCGCGGGCAGGCCGCCACAATGAGCAGTTCTTC.

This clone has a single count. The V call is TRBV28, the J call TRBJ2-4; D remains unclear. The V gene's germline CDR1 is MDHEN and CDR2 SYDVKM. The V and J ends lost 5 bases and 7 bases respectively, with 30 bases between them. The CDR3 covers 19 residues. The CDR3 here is CASSPPSVSSESRKNIQYF. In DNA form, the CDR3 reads TGTGCCAGCAGTCCCCCCAGTGTTTCGAGCGAATCAAGAAAGAACATTCAGTACTTC.

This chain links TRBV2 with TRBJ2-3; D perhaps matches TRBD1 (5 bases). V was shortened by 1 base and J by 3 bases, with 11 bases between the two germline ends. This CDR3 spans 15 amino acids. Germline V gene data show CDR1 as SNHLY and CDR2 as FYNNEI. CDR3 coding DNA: TGTGCCAGCAGTGAAGAGCAGGGTCTTACAGATACGCAGTATTTT. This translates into CASSEEQGLTDTQYF.

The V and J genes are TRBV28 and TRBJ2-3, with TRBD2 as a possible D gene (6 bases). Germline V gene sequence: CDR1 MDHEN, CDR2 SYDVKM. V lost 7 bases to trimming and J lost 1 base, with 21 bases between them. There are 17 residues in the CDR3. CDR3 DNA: TGTGCCAGCACCCCGGGGACTCGGGGGTTAGGCACAGATACGCAGTATTTT. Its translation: CASTPGTRGLGTDTQYF. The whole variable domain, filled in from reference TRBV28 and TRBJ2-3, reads DVKVTQSSRYLVKRTGEKVFLECVQDMDHENMFWYRQDPGLGLRLIYFSYDVKMKEKGDIPEGYSVSREKKERFSLILESASTNQTSMYLCASTPGTRGLGTDTQYFGPGTRLTVL.

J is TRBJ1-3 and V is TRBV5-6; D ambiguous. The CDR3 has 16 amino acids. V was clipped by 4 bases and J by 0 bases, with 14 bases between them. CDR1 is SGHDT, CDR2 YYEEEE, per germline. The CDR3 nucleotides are TGTGCCAGCAGCCTCAGGTGGGCGATCTCTGGAAACACCATATATTTT. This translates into CASSLRWAISGNTIYF.